This TCR beta chain was documented in a study of blood T cells in healthy people across ages (dated by TCRdb to 2013 to 2016). About the study as a whole: In model experiments, template switching captured roughly one uniquely barcoded TCR beta cDNA molecule for every two T cells. The study measured age-related changes in TCR beta repertoire diversity using deep sequencing normalized with unique cDNA molecular identifiers. Donors were grouped into four age groups: young (average approximately 16 years), middle-aged (39), aged (roughly 67) and long-lived (82). To avoid experimental bias, donors of different ages were spread randomly across the sequencing lanes. The study analyzed two additional independent replicas of 1 million unique cDNA reads from the same blood draw for two donors, one aged 18 to 29 and one aged 80 or older. General study outcomes and caveats: Compared with the aged group, more naive CD4+ T cells, fewer expanded clones and increased TCR diversity were shown by the long-lived group, suggesting age selection. Estimates of total diversity from one million sequenced T cells were regarded as lower bounds and underestimates. Because donor CMV infection status was unknown, age-related changes in expanded clonotypes were potentially confounded. A strong correlation was found between observed TCR beta diversity and the percentage of naive T cells measured by flow cytometry. Observed TCR beta diversity per million T cells fell roughly linearly with age, and a significant reduction was already apparent by age roughly 40. Bulk unsorted PBMC profiling prevented conclusive comparison of naive and antigen-experienced compartments.

Library preparation used 5' RACE. Instrument used: Illumina HiSeq 2500. The second PCR ran for about 6 to 12 cycles and used a J-beta primer mix along with a sample-barcoded 5' primer. A template-switch 5' adaptor carrying 12 random nucleotides introduced a unique molecular identifier onto each TCR beta cDNA molecule. Each sample yielded at least 2.5 million CDR3-containing paired-end reads. First-strand cDNA was synthesized from all RNA with the Mint cDNA synthesis kit, primed by a TRBC-specific oligonucleotide. After uracil-DNA glycosylase treatment, a first 18-cycle PCR used universal primers M1SS and BC2_uni_R on all cDNA. The authors processed their data as follows. For normalization, 1 million high-quality reads were randomly selected from each sample, with every read carrying a distinct molecular identifier. Reads with shared molecular identifiers were discarded instead of being binned into consensus sequences. CDR3 identification, clonotype clustering and error correction used MiTCR with a Q25 quality threshold and the strictest error-elimination algorithm. Lower-bound total TCR beta diversity was estimated with a nonparametric unseen species model using Euler transformation. TCRdb trimmed public reads at Q25 via fastp, called clones via MiXCR and kept in-frame beta chains. Identical CDR3 proteins give one entry, which carries the most common genes and DNA. For this entry, the V and J calls and clone size follow TCRdb and not the study's own pipeline. The table for this sample lists roughly 2 million distinct CDR3 sequences; 49% of them were counted only once. The ten top clones hold less than 2.5% of the sample.

Systemically healthy Caucasian individuals from Russia, 39 in total and aged about 6 to 90 years, were included as donors. Approximately 10 milliliters of peripheral blood were collected from each donor into EDTA-treated Vacutainer tubes. Ficoll-Paque density-gradient centrifugation was used to isolate PBMCs, with at least 7 million obtained per sample. Trizol reagent was used to extract total RNA from the PBMCs, yielding at least 6 micrograms per sample. For every donor, flow cytometry on a PBMC aliquot measured the percentage of naive CD45RAhigh/CD27high T cells. Of note for this clonotype: What antigen it recognizes has not been identified. Base qualities are not provided; no much larger clone lies one nucleotide away.

Unmatched junction bases come to 4, with V trimmed by 5 bases and J by 2 bases. The germline V gene specifies SGHAT as CDR1 and FQNNGV as CDR2. The CDR3 has 14 amino acids, counting the end cysteine and phenylalanine. Just CDR3 DNA is preserved here, 42 bases in frame from base 1. The rearranged segments are TRBV11-2 and TRBJ2-3, and 7 junction bases match TRBD2. The sequence derives from a middle-aged woman in good health. Material: blood. The CDR3: CASSNRGDTDTQYF. The nucleotide sequence reads TGTGCCAGCAGCAACCGGGGGGACACAGATACGCAGTATTTT.